The entry below describes one T cell receptor beta chain. Authors' methods: Estimates of nucleated cell counts were drawn from the amplification of reference gene primers. Only in-frame clones appear in the TCRdb table, and some are missing; sequencing was by immunoSEQ multiplex PCR. Clone size and the V and J calls come from that table; the DNA yielded D and trimming. The data contain 270,000 or so clones, 82% of them singletons. These data originate in a study of blood T cell repertoires in COVID-19. Overall study context: Sites across the United States, Italy and Spain contributed samples from acute and convalescent COVID-19. The cDNA or gDNA used as material had been derived from T cells, B-cell-depleted T cells, or PBMCs.

CDR3 length: 20 amino acids. The germline CDR1 and CDR2 sequences are SNHLY and FYNNEI. Unmatched junction bases numbered 15, after V lost 2 bases and J lost 3 bases. What was sequenced was peripheral blood. This sequence originates from a woman aged 18 to 35 with acute or convalescent COVID-19. J is TRBJ2-3 and V is TRBV2, with 12 nucleotides matching TRBD2. The CDR3 here is CASSEFSPGLAGLGTDTQYF. CDR3 nucleotide sequence: TGTGCCAGCAGTGAATTTTCACCGGGACTAGCGGGTTTAGGGACAGATACGCAGTATTTT.